These 21 T cell receptor beta chains were sequenced from one sample in a study of blood T cell repertoires in COVID-19. Assay: immunoSEQ multiplex PCR; the TCRdb copy retains only in-frame clones and omits some. The sample carries tens of thousands of clones, over 80% recorded once. The sample was peripheral blood. Receptors were obtained from a human donor in a cohort sampled during active COVID-19.

The CDR3, as DNA: TGTGCCAGCAGTGACAGGGACAACTATGGCTACACCTTC. It codes for CASSDRDNYGYTF. V gene TRBV6-2 or TRBV6-3 combines with J gene TRBJ1-2, with TRBD1 matching over 7 bases. V shed 5 bases and J 2 bases; nucleotides not matched to a gene: 2. Germline V lookup: CDR1 MNHEY, CDR2 SVGEGT. The CDR3 is made up of 13 amino acids.

The chain couples TRBV7-6 to TRBJ1-2; TRBD1 might be the D (6 bases). The CDR3 contains 16 residues. Germline-derived CDR1 and CDR2 are SGHVS and FNYEAQ. The V gene lost 2 bases and the J gene lost 4 bases, with 17 bases spanning the gap. The CDR3 loop reads CASSLSRVRGVYGYTF. CDR3 sequence (DNA): TGTGCCAGCAGCTTATCGCGTGTCAGGGGAGTCTATGGCTACACCTTC.

The chain couples TRBV6-2 or TRBV6-3 to TRBJ1-5, with D uncertain. This CDR3 contains 14 residues. Trimming took 5 bases from V and 6 from J, leaving 14 bases between them. Germline assignment: CDR1 MNHEY and CDR2 SVGEGT. The CDR3 region has the DNA TGTGCCAGCAGTCACCGGGCCGAGGGTCAGCCCCAGCATTTT. Translated: CASSHRAEGQPQHF.

The chain combines TRBV9 with TRBJ2-7; no definite D call. Germline V gene sequence: CDR1 SGDLS, CDR2 YYNGEE. V was cut by 0 bases and J by 1 base, with 5 bases left in between. This CDR3 is 13 amino acids long. DNA of the CDR3: TGTGCCAGCAGCGTAGACCAGTCCTACGAGCAGTACTTC. Translation gives CASSVDQSYEQYF.

This clone turned up a few times. The chain couples TRBV2 to TRBJ1-1, with no clear D. Trimming removed 7 bases from V and 6 bases from J, with 12 bases in between. Germline loops: CDR1 SNHLY, CDR2 FYNNEI. The CDR3 has 12 residues. CDR3 sequence reads: CASNLGRAEAFF. Here the CDR3 DNA reads TGTGCCAGCAATCTGGGGAGGGCTGAAGCTTTCTTT.

The chain uses TRBV18 and TRBJ1-1; D possibly corresponds to TRBD1 (5 bases). Germline-derived CDR1 and CDR2 are KGHSH and LQKENI. The CDR3 has 14 amino acids. With 2 bases removed from V and 4 bases from J, the gap between germline ends came to 11 bases. CDR3 amino acids: CASSPTGGGTEAFF. For the CDR3, the DNA is TGTGCCAGCTCACCAACCGGGGGTGGCACTGAAGCTTTCTTT.

This chain links TRBV5-1 with TRBJ2-7, with D possibly being TRBD2 (6 bases). Germline loops: CDR1 SGHRS, CDR2 YFSETQ. The length of the CDR3 is 13 residues. Trimming took 4 bases from V and 5 from J, leaving 13 bases between them. The CDR3 nucleotides are TGCGCCAGCAGCCCCGGGGGTCCCAACGAGCAGTACTTC. Translated: CASSPGGPNEQYF.

The chain has TRBV6-1 and TRBJ1-5; possible D gene TRBD1, 6 bases. In germline, CDR1 is MNHNS, CDR2 SASEGT. The CDR3 spans 16 residues. The V end was cut by 2 bases, the J end by 6 bases, with 17 bases between. In DNA form, the CDR3 reads TGTGCCAGCAGTGAACCCGGGACACGTCGTATTCAGCCCCAGCATTTT. Residues: CASSEPGTRRIQPQHF.

V gene TRBV5-5 combines with J gene TRBJ1-6; D may be TRBD1 (5 bases). The CDR3 spans 13 residues. With 5 bases removed from V and 10 bases from J, the gap between germline ends came to 13 bases. Germline V gene sequence: CDR1 SGHKS, CDR2 YYEKEE (reference sequence). The CDR3 DNA is TGTGCCAGCAGGACAGAAGGGGCCTCACCCCTCCACTTT. As protein: CASRTEGASPLHF. The full variable domain, in which reference TRBV5-5 and TRBJ1-6 provide the parts outside the CDR3, is DAGVTQSPTHLIKTRGQQVTLRCSPISGHKSVSWYQQVLGQGPQFIFQYYEKEERGRGNFPDRFSARQFPNYSSELNVNALLLGDSALYLCASRTEGASPLHFGNGTRLTVT.

This chain connects TRBV7-8 to TRBJ1-5; 9 bases are a match to TRBD1. Germline V gives CDR1 SGHVS, CDR2 FQNEAQ. The V and J ends lost 5 bases and 6 bases, in that order; junction bases with no gene match: 23. The CDR3 totals 20 residues. The CDR3 DNA reads TGTGCCAGCAGCCGATCGTACGGGACAGGGTTCGTGTCGGGGGGTCAGCCCCAGCATTTT. This encodes CASSRSYGTGFVSGGQPQHF.

This chain connects TRBV6-5 to TRBJ1-1; no clear D. V was trimmed by 2 bases and J by 6 bases, leaving 10 bases between them. This CDR3 spans 13 amino acids. The germline V gene has CDR1 MNHEY and CDR2 SVGAGI. CDR3 in DNA: TGTGCCAGCAGTTACGACGGGAAGGCTGAAGCTTTCTTT. It translates to CASSYDGKAEAFF.

The chain has TRBV10-3 and TRBJ1-3; the D is unclear. CDR3 length: 14 amino acids. Germline CDR1 and CDR2: ENHRY and SYGVKD. The V and J ends lost 6 bases and 0 bases respectively, with 9 bases between them. In DNA form, the CDR3 reads TGTGCCATCAGCCAAACAGTCTCTGGAAACACCATATATTTT. Residues: CAISQTVSGNTIYF.

The chain couples TRBV7-9 to TRBJ1-5, with TRBD1 as a possible D gene (6 bases). CDR1 is SEHNR and CDR2 is FQNEAQ in the germline V gene (reference sequence). V dropped 2 bases and J dropped 1 base, with 9 bases sitting between them. CDR3 length: 15 residues. The DNA of the CDR3 is TGTGCCAGCAGCTTAACAGGGCAAAGCAATCAGCCCCAGCATTTT. Translation: CASSLTGQSNQPQHF.

The rearrangement joins TRBV30 to TRBJ1-2, with TRBD1 matching over 7 bases. Germline CDR1 GTSNPN, CDR2 SVGIG (reference sequence). CDR3 length equals 13 residues. V lost 2 bases, J lost 3 bases, and 3 bases stayed unmatched. The CDR3 DNA reads as TGTGCCTGGAGTCCCAGGGGGGACTATGGCTACACCTTC. This codes for CAWSPRGDYGYTF.

The chain recombines TRBV11-2 with TRBJ1-6; 7 nucleotides align to TRBD1. Unmatched junction bases numbered 12, after V lost 5 bases and J lost 8 bases. This CDR3 spans 16 amino acids. Germline-derived CDR1 and CDR2 are SGHAT and FQNNGV. The CDR3 reads CASSQGRTGDHSPLHF. The CDR3 DNA reads TGTGCCAGCAGCCAGGGAAGGACAGGCGACCATTCACCCCTCCACTTT.

As concerns this clone: At one of its ends the junction is not consistent with the germline gene, which may arise from a read error. V is TRBV7-7 and J is TRBJ2-6, with 12 bases fitting TRBD2. The CDR3 has 17 amino acids. The germline V gene has CDR1 SSHAT and CDR2 FNYEAQ (reference sequence). CDR3 bases: TGTGCTAGCAGCTCACTAGCGGGGGGCCGCAAGACCAACGTCCTGACTTTC. Its protein is CASSSLAGGRKTNVLTF.

This clone was counted between two and nine times. V usage is TRBV7-2 and J usage is TRBJ2-5; D possibly corresponds to TRBD2 (6 bases). The V and J ends lost 1 base and 5 bases respectively, with 8 bases between them. CDR3 length: 13 residues. Germline V gene data show CDR1 as SGHTA and CDR2 as FQGNSA. Here the CDR3 DNA reads TGTGCCAGCAGCTTAGTAGCGGTGGAGACCCAGTACTTC. This encodes CASSLVAVETQYF. Full variable domain (outside the CDR3, taken from reference TRBV7-2 and TRBJ2-5): GAGVSQSPSNKVTEKGKDVELRCDPISGHTALYWYRQSLGQGLEFLIYFQGNSAPDKSGLPSDRFSAERTGGSVSTLTIQRTQQEDSAVYLCASSLVAVETQYFGPGTRLLVL.

This clone occurred once. CDR3 amino acids: CASSYPARLNQPQHF. For the CDR3, the DNA is TGTGCCAGCAGTTACCCGGCCAGACTCAATCAGCCCCAGCATTTT. This rearrangement joins TRBV6-2 or TRBV6-3 to TRBJ1-5; unclear D gene. The V and J ends lost 2 bases and 3 bases respectively, with 11 bases between them. The CDR3 consists of 15 residues. Germline CDR1 MNHEY, CDR2 SVGEGT.

The CDR3 spells CASSFGTGYTEAFF. CDR3 nucleotide sequence: TGCGCCAGCAGCTTCGGGACAGGGTATACTGAAGCTTTCTTT. This chain links TRBV5-1 with TRBJ1-1; 9 nucleotides line up with TRBD1. CDR1 and CDR2 from the germline V gene are SGHRS and YFSETQ. This CDR3 region has 14 residues. Unmatched junction bases numbered 4, after V lost 2 bases and J lost 5 bases.

This rearrangement joins TRBV6-5 to TRBJ2-7, with D possibly TRBD1 on 5 matching bases. The germline V gene encodes CDR1 MNHEY and CDR2 SVGAGI. There are 13 residues in the CDR3. The V end was cut by 5 bases, the J end by 0 bases, with 8 bases between. The CDR3 sequence: CASSRRGSYEQYF. The CDR3 region has the DNA TGTGCCAGCAGTCGAAGGGGCTCCTACGAGCAGTACTTC.

The V gene is TRBV6-5, the J gene TRBJ2-7; 10 bases align to TRBD1. The ends lost 10 bases at V and 5 bases at J; junction bases unmatched: 8. Germline-derived CDR1 and CDR2 are MNHEY and SVGAGI. The CDR3 extends over 13 amino acids. The CDR3 DNA is TGTGCCACCGTTCGGGACAGGGGCCACGAGCAGTACTTC. This sequence encodes CATVRDRGHEQYF.